This TCR beta chain was sequenced during a study of cytomegalovirus exposure and HLA in healthy donors. Turning to the study itself: Most genotyped donors, roughly 83% of about 430, had Caucasian-associated genetic ancestry.

The V gene end was trimmed by 3 bases and the J gene end by 0 bases; junction bases not matched to a gene: 11. The CDR3 length is 17 residues. Looked up from germline, CDR1 is SGHDN and CDR2 is FVKESK. The study, taken as a whole, reports: Associated with cytomegalovirus, according to the listing, were around 160 TCR beta chains. Most TCRs appeared rarely, but some public TCRs recurred in many donors.

Primers included in the PCR were 60 Vbeta and 13 Jbeta primers. Repertoires were generated with immunoSEQ multiplex PCR, while TCRdb's copy carries only in-frame clones and drops some. The sample lists approximately 130,000 clones; over 70% were seen once. Remarks on this clone: What it recognizes is unknown.

Sequencing input: PBMCs. The sequence came from a young man in good health and CMV-seronegative. The chain uses TRBV14 and TRBJ2-7; 7 nucleotides match TRBD2. The CDR3 sequence is CASSHDRGGSSSYEQYF. The DNA for the CDR3 is TGTGCCAGCAGCCACGACCGGGGAGGGTCAAGCTCCTACGAGCAGTACTTC.